The 5 T cell receptor beta chains below come from one sample, sequenced in a study of blood T cell repertoires in COVID-19. Assay used: immunoSEQ multiplex PCR; TCRdb lists only in-frame clones, some missing. This sample carries about 86,000 clones, 75% to 90% of them seen once, and the ten largest clones take more than 0.9%. Sequencing was done on a sample of PBMCs or T cells enriched from blood (not recorded which). These receptor sequences come from a woman in her forties or fifties with acute COVID-19.

V usage is TRBV29-1 and J usage is TRBJ1-1, with 7 bases lining up with TRBD1. The CDR3 runs 16 residues. Germline CDR1 is SQVTM and CDR2 is ANQGSEA. V dropped 1 base and J dropped 2; count of bases not matched to a gene: 10. The chain's CDR3 is CSVEGGRGKGNTEAFF. CDR3 DNA: TGCAGCGTTGAAGGGGGCAGGGGGAAGGGAAACACTGAAGCTTTCTTT.

As to this clone: The junction departs from the called germline gene at one end, perhaps through a read error. V and J are TRBV6-5 and TRBJ1-2, with TRBD1 matching 7 bases. Germline values: CDR1 MNHEY, CDR2 SVGAGI. This CDR3 contains 10 residues. CDR3 sequence (DNA): TGTGCCAGCAGAGACAGGGAAAGGGGGTTC. Protein: CASRDRERGF.

A single count supports this clone. The chain links TRBV25-1 to TRBJ1-1; D is undetermined. The V gene's germline CDR1 is MGHDK and CDR2 SYGVNS. The CDR3 is 12 residues long. Trimming stripped 9 bases from V and 4 bases from J, with 12 bases between. The CDR3 is CASERRGTEAFF. CDR3 nucleotides: TGTGCCAGTGAACGGAGAGGCACTGAAGCTTTCTTT. The full variable domain, completed using reference TRBV25-1 and TRBJ1-1, is EADIYQTPRYLVIGTGKKITLECSQTMGHDKMYWYQQDPGMELHLIHYSYGVNSTEKGDLSSESTVSRIRTEHFPLTLESARPSHTSQYLCASERRGTEAFFGQGTRLTVV.

The gene calls are TRBV18 and TRBJ1-4; no definite D call. Germline values: CDR1 KGHSH, CDR2 LQKENI. Trimming took 1 base from V and 8 from J, leaving 14 bases between them. The CDR3 contains 15 residues. This CDR3 is CASSPLVGVREKLFF. CDR3 DNA: TGTGCCAGCTCACCACTGGTCGGGGTGAGGGAAAAACTGTTTTTT.

The gene calls are TRBV7-8 and TRBJ1-6, with unresolved D. The CDR3 is 15 residues long. The germline CDR1 and CDR2 sequences are SGHVS and FQNEAQ. V lost 1 base to trimming and J lost 9 bases, with 13 bases between them. The CDR3 coding sequence is TGTGCCAGCAGCTTAGTCGGAAGAGAGGTTTCACCCCTCCACTTT. As protein: CASSLVGREVSPLHF.